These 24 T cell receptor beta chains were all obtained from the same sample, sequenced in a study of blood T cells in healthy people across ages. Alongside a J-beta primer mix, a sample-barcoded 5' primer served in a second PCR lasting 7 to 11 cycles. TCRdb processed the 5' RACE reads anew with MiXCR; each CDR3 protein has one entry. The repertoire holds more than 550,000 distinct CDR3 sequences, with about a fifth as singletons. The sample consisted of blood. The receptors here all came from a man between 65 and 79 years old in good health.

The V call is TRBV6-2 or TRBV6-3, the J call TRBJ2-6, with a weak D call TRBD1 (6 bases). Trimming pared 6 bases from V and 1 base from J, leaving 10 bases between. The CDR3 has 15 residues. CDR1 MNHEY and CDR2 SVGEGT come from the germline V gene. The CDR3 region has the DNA TGTGCCAGCAGGAGTGGACAGTCTGGGGCCAACGTCCTGACTTTC. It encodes CASRSGQSGANVLTF.

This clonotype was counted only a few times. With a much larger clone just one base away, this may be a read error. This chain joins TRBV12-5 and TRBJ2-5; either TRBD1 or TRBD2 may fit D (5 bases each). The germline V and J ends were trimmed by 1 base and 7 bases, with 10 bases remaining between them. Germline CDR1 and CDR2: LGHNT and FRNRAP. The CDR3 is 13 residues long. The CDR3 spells CASGLGGVGTQYF. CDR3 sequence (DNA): TGTGCTAGTGGTTTGGGAGGGGTAGGGACCCAGTACTTC.

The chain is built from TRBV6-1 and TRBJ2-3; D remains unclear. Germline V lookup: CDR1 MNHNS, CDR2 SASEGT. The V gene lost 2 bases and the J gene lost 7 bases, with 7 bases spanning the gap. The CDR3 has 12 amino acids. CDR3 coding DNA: TGTGCCAGCAGTGAACTTCGTCATACGCAGTATTTT. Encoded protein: CASSELRHTQYF.

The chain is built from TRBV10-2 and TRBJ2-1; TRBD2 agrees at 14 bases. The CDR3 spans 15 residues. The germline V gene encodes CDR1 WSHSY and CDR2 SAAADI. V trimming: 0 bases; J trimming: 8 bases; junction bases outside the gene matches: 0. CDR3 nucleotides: TGCGCCAGCAGTGAGTCGGGACTAGCGGGGGATGAGCAGTTCTTC. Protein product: CASSESGLAGDEQFF.

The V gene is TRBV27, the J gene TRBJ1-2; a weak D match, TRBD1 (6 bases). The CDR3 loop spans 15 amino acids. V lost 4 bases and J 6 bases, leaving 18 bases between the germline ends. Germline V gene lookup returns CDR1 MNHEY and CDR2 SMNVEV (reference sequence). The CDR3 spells CASSSAQGSINGYTF. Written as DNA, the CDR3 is TGTGCCAGCAGTTCTGCGCAGGGGAGTATCAATGGCTACACCTTC.

CDR3 amino acids: CASSLVLRTDTQYF. The CDR3 nucleotides read TGTGCCAGCAGCTTGGTCCTTCGCACAGATACGCAGTATTTT. The V and J genes are TRBV5-5 and TRBJ2-3; D is unresolved. The CDR3 is 14 amino acids. Germline CDR1 is SGHKS and CDR2 is YYEKEE (reference sequence). V lost 0 bases, J lost 1 base, and 6 bases lay in between.

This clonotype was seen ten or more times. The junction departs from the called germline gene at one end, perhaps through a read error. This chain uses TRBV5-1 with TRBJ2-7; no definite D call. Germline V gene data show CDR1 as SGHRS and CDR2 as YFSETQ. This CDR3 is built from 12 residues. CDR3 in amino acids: CASSLNSYEQYF. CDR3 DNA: TGTGCCAGCAGCCTCAACTCCTACGAGCAGTACTTC.

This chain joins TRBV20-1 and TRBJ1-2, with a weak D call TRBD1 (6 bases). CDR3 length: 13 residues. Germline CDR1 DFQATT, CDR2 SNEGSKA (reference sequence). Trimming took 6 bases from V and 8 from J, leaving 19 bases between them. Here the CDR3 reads CSATDGQIRGYTF. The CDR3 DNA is TGCAGTGCAACGGACGGACAGATCCGCGGCTACACCTTC.

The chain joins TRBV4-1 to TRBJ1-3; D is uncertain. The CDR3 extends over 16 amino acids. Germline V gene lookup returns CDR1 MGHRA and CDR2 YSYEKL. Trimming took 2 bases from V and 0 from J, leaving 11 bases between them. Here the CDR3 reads CASSQNEGGSGNTIYF. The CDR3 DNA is TGCGCCAGCAGCCAAAACGAGGGAGGCTCTGGAAACACCATATATTTT.

CDR3 amino acids: CASSLVAGWGTDTQYF. As DNA, the CDR3 is TGCGCCAGCAGCTTGGTGGCGGGTTGGGGCACAGATACGCAGTATTTT. The chain carries TRBV5-1 and TRBJ2-3; the D gene is possibly TRBD2 (5 bases). Germline CDR1 is SGHRS and CDR2 is YFSETQ. There are 16 residues in the CDR3. Trimming took 0 bases from V and 1 from J, leaving 12 bases between them. Combining the CDR3 with reference TRBV5-1 and TRBJ2-3 gives the whole variable domain KAGVTQTPRYLIKTRGQQVTLSCSPISGHRSVSWYQQTPGQGLQFLFEYFSETQRNKGNFPGRFSGRQFSNSRSEMNVSTLELGDSALYLCASSLVAGWGTDTQYFGPGTRLTVL.

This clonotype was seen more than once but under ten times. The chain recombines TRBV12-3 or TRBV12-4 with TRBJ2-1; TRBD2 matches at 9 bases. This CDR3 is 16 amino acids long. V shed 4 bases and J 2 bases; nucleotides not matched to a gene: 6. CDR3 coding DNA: TGTGCCAGCAGTTCCAATTTAGCGGGGGCCTACAATGAGCAGTTCTTC. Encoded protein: CASSSNLAGAYNEQFF.

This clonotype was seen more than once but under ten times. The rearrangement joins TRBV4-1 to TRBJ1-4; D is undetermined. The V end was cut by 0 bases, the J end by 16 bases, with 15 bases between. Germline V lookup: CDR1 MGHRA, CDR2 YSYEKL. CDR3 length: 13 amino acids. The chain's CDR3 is CASSQDLWENTFF. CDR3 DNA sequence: TGCGCCAGCAGCCAAGATCTCTGGGAGAATACGTTTTTT.

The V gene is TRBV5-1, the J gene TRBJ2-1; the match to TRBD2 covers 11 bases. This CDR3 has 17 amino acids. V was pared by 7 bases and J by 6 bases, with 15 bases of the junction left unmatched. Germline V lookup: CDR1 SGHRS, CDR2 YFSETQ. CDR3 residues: CASGLDHSGGAGNEQFF. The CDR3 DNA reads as TGCGCCAGCGGGCTCGACCATAGCGGGGGGGCCGGCAATGAGCAGTTCTTC.

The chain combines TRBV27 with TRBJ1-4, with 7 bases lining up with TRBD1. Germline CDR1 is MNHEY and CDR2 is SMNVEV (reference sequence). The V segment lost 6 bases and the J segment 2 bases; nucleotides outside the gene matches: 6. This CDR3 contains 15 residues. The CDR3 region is CASRPTGFTNEKLFF. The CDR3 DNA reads TGTGCCAGCAGGCCGACAGGGTTCACTAATGAAAAACTGTTTTTT.

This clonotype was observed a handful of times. The CDR3 is CASSYRLAGKKETQYF. DNA for the CDR3: TGTGCCAGCAGCTACCGGCTAGCGGGGAAGAAAGAGACCCAGTACTTC. V gene TRBV7-9 combines with J gene TRBJ2-5; 9 nucleotides match TRBD2. The germline V gene has CDR1 SEHNR and CDR2 FQNEAQ (reference sequence). Unmatched junction bases numbered 9, after V lost 4 bases and J lost 3 bases. This CDR3 has 16 amino acids.

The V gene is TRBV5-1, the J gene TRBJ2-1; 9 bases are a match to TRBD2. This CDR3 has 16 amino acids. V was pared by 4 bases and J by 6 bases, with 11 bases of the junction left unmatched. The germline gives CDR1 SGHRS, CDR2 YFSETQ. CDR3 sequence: CASSAGLANPSNEQFF. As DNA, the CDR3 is TGCGCCAGCAGCGCGGGACTAGCTAACCCTTCCAATGAGCAGTTCTTC. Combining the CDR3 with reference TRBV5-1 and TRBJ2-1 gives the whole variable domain KAGVTQTPRYLIKTRGQQVTLSCSPISGHRSVSWYQQTPGQGLQFLFEYFSETQRNKGNFPGRFSGRQFSNSRSEMNVSTLELGDSALYLCASSAGLANPSNEQFFGPGTRLTVL.

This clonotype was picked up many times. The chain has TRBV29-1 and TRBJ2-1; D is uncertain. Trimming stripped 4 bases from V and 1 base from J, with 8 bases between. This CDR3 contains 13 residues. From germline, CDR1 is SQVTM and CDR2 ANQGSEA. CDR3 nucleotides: TGCAGCGTTGGGATAGGTTCCTACAATGAGCAGTTCTTC. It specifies CSVGIGSYNEQFF.

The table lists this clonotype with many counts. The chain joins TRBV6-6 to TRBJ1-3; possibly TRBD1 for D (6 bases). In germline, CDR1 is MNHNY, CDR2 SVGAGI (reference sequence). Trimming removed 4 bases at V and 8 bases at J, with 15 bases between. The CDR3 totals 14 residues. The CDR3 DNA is TGTGCCAGCAGTTCCTCCCTCTCAGGGGACACCATATATTTT. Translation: CASSSSLSGDTIYF.

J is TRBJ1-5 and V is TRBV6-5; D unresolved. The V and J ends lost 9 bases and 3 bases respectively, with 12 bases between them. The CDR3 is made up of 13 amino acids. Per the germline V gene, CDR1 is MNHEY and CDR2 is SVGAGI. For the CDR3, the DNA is TGTGCCAGTTCCCGGTTAATCAATCAGCCCCAGCATTTT. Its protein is CASSRLINQPQHF.

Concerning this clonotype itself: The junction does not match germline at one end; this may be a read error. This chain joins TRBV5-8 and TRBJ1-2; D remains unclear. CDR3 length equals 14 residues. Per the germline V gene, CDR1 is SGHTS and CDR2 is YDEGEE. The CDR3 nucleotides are TGTGCCAGCAGCTTGGTTAAGGGATTGGTTGGCCACACCTTC. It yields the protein CASSLVKGLVGHTF.

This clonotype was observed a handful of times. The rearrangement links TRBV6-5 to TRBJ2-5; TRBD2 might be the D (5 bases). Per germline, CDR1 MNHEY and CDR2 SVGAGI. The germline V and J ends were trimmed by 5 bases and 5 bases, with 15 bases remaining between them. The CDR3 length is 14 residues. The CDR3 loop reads CASSRAVPRETQYF. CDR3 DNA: TGTGCCAGCAGTCGAGCGGTTCCACGGGAGACCCAGTACTTC.

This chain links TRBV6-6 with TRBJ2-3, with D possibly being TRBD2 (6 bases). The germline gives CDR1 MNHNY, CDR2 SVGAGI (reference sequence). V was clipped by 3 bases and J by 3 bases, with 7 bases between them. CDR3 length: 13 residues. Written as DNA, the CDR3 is TGTGCCAGCAGTTATCGGGAGACAGATACGCAGTATTTT. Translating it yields CASSYRETDTQYF.

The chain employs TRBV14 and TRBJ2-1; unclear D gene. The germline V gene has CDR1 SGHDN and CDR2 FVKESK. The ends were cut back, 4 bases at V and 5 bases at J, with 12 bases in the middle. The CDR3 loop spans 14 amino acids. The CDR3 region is CASSPPDRNNEQFF. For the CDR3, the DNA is TGTGCCAGCAGCCCGCCAGACCGGAACAATGAGCAGTTCTTC.

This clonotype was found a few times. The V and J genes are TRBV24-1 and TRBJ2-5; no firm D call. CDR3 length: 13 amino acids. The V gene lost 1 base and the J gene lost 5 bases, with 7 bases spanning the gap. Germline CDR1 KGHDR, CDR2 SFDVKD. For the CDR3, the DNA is TGTGCCACCAGTGATTTTGACGGCGAGACCCAGTACTTC. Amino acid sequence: CATSDFDGETQYF.